This entry is about one T cell receptor beta chain. Its antigen is currently unknown. This record belongs to a study of cytomegalovirus exposure and HLA in healthy donors. Study conclusions and caveats: Some V segments, TRBV6-2 and TRBV6-3 among them, were indistinguishable and were therefore excluded.

Germline CDR1 and CDR2: SEHNR and FQNEAQ (reference sequence). Trimming cost V 2 bases and J 7 bases, with 14 bases left between them. The CDR3 contains 14 residues. This PCR relied on a set of 60 Vbeta primers and 13 Jbeta primers. Some clones are missing from TCRdb's copy, which holds only in-frame ones; the method was immunoSEQ multiplex PCR. The sample carries 150,000 to 170,000 clones, 70% to 85% recorded once. This rearrangement joins TRBV7-9 to TRBJ1-1, with a possible D match to TRBD1 (5 bases). The source of this sequence is a young man in good health and CMV-seronegative. Input material: PBMCs. The CDR3 sequence is CASSLLGQGSEAFF. The DNA of the CDR3 is TGTGCCAGCAGCTTATTAGGGCAGGGCAGTGAAGCTTTCTTT.